This TCR beta chain was found in a study of T cell changes during pregnancy in multiple sclerosis. Measured with immunoSEQ multiplex PCR; TCRdb has only the in-frame clones, and not every one. The sample has 30,000 to 45,000 clones; around 94% are singletons. The CDR3 totals 17 residues. V lost 6 bases, J lost 7 bases, and 25 bases lay in between. CDR1 and CDR2 (germline): MRHNA, SNTAGT. The source material was PBMCs (not recorded whether the cells were cultured). The receptor comes from a female donor with multiple sclerosis, enrolled in a pregnancy study. The chain recombines TRBV6-4 with TRBJ1-5; D is perhaps TRBD1 (6 bases). The CDR3 nucleotides read TGTGCCAGCAGGGGGCGGGGACATCCCCGCAGGAACCAGCCCCAGCATTTT. Protein: CASRGRGHPRRNQPQHF.